Each of the 26 T cell receptor beta chains below was sequenced from the same sample in a study of blood T cell repertoires in COVID-19. Using immunoSEQ multiplex PCR, the repertoire was profiled, and TCRdb retains in-frame clones only, with some absent. The top ten clones hold 0.78% of a sample with about 200,000 clones, roughly nine tenths of them seen once. Sequencing was carried out using peripheral blood. These receptors were collected from a woman in her 70s with acute or convalescent COVID-19.

The rearrangement uses TRBV18 and TRBJ2-7; D is perhaps TRBD2 (6 bases). CDR1 and CDR2 from the germline V gene are KGHSH and LQKENI. The CDR3 runs 14 residues. V was trimmed by 3 bases and J by 7 bases, leaving 16 bases between them. The CDR3 coding sequence is TGTGCCAGCTCACCGGTGGCAGAGGCGGGAGAGCAGTACTTC. Encoded protein: CASSPVAEAGEQYF.

The rearrangement links TRBV15 to TRBJ2-1; 15 bases match TRBD2. V trimming: 1 base; J trimming: 5 bases; junction bases outside the gene matches: 15. There are 21 residues in the CDR3. Germline CDR1 and CDR2: LNHNV and YYDKDF (reference sequence). The CDR3 is CATSRVLHGTSGRLGNNEQFF. CDR3 sequence (DNA): TGTGCCACCAGCAGAGTTCTTCATGGGACTAGCGGGAGGTTAGGCAACAATGAGCAGTTCTTC.

This rearrangement joins TRBV19 to TRBJ2-7; D is undetermined. V shed 1 base and J shed 4 bases, with 8 bases lying between them. CDR1 and CDR2 from the germline V gene are LNHDA and SQIVND (reference sequence). This CDR3 is built from 13 residues. The CDR3 coding sequence is TGTGCCAGTAGTATAGGGAGCAGATACGAGCAGTACTTC. As protein: CASSIGSRYEQYF.

The rearrangement links TRBV7-9 to TRBJ2-3; TRBD2 matches at 7 bases. There are 16 residues in the CDR3. CDR1 SEHNR and CDR2 FQNEAQ come from the germline V gene (reference sequence). The junction had 10 bases not matched to a gene; V was cut back by 5 bases and J by 2 bases. The CDR3: CASSPRLAAVTDTQYF. As DNA, the CDR3 is TGTGCCAGCAGCCCGCGGCTAGCGGCAGTCACAGATACGCAGTATTTT.

This chain joins TRBV2 and TRBJ2-2; perhaps TRBD2 as D (6 bases). V was clipped by 6 bases and J by 5 bases, with 10 bases between them. The CDR3 contains 13 residues. CDR1 is SNHLY and CDR2 is FYNNEI in the germline V gene. In nucleotides, the CDR3 is TGTGCCAGCAGGCGGGAAGTAACCGGGGAGCTGTTTTTT. Residues: CASRREVTGELFF.

The V and J genes are TRBV7-2 and TRBJ2-1; 14 positions agree with TRBD2. The V and J ends lost 1 base and 8 bases, in that order; junction bases with no gene match: 1. CDR1 is SGHTA, CDR2 FQGNSA, per germline. This CDR3 has 15 residues. The CDR3 sequence is CASSLGGLAGDEQFF. The CDR3 coding sequence is TGTGCCAGCAGCTTAGGGGGACTAGCGGGGGATGAGCAGTTCTTC.

This rearrangement joins TRBV5-4 to TRBJ1-2; perhaps TRBD1 as D (5 bases). V was shortened by 1 base and J by 7 bases, with 11 bases between the two germline ends. Germline CDR1 and CDR2: SGHNT and YYREEE (reference sequence). The CDR3 length is 13 residues. The CDR3 is CASSLLQARGYTF. In DNA, the CDR3 is TGTGCCAGCAGCTTGTTACAGGCCCGTGGCTACACCTTC.

This chain connects TRBV28 to TRBJ2-7, with D maybe TRBD2 (5 bases). The CDR3 consists of 13 residues. CDR1 and CDR2 (germline): MDHEN, SYDVKM. V was cut by 2 bases and J by 3 bases, with 8 bases left in between. The DNA of the CDR3 is TGTGCCAGCAGTTTAGCGGGTTACTACGAGCAGTACTTC. As protein: CASSLAGYYEQYF.

V gene TRBV10-3 combines with J gene TRBJ1-1, with 8 bases identical to TRBD1. The CDR3 totals 13 residues. The V and J ends lost 8 bases and 1 base, in that order; junction bases with no gene match: 3. Germline loops: CDR1 ENHRY, CDR2 SYGVKD. CDR3 loop: CAIRTGTNTEAFF. The CDR3 nucleotides are TGTGCCATCCGGACAGGGACGAACACTGAAGCTTTCTTT.

The rearrangement links TRBV3-1 (or the pseudogene TRBV3-2) to TRBJ2-2; TRBD2 aligns across 8 bases. Germline lookup yields CDR1 LGHDT and CDR2 YNNKEL (reference sequence). Trimming at V came to 3 bases and at J to 6 bases, leaving 6 bases not matched to a gene. The CDR3 is 15 amino acids. Here the CDR3 reads CASSQGGRRSGELFF. The CDR3 region has the DNA TGTGCCAGCAGCCAGGGCGGGAGGCGGTCCGGGGAGCTGTTTTTT.

The J gene is TRBJ1-6, the V gene TRBV3-1 (or the pseudogene TRBV3-2); 8 nucleotides align to TRBD1. The CDR3 sequence is 15 residues long. Per the germline V gene, CDR1 is LGHDT and CDR2 is YNNKEL (reference sequence). The J segment lost 6 bases and the V segment lost 1 base, leaving 2 bases of the junction unmatched. The CDR3 coding sequence is TGTGCCAGCAGCCAAGGACAGGGGATTAATTCACCCCTCCACTTT. Protein: CASSQGQGINSPLHF.

This clone occurred once. As DNA, the CDR3 is TGTGCCAGCAGCGCACAGGGTAGCAATCAGCCCCAGCATTTT. It translates to CASSAQGSNQPQHF. The chain carries TRBV9 and TRBJ1-5, with D possibly TRBD1 on 6 matching bases. CDR1 is SGDLS, CDR2 YYNGEE, per germline. CDR3 length: 14 residues. The V gene lost 3 bases and the J gene lost 0 bases, with 7 bases spanning the gap.

The chain has TRBV29-1 and TRBJ2-3; weak D call: TRBD2 (6 bases). CDR1 and CDR2 from the germline V gene are SQVTM and ANQGSEA. Trimming cost V 8 bases and J 1 base, with 13 bases left between them. There are 13 residues in the CDR3. CDR3 amino acids: CSSGRERTDTQYF. For the CDR3, the DNA is TGCAGCTCGGGACGGGAGCGCACAGATACGCAGTATTTT.

J is TRBJ1-2 and V is TRBV28, with D possibly matching TRBD1 (5 bases). V lost 3 bases, J lost 4 bases, and 12 bases lay in between. The CDR3 is made up of 14 amino acids. Germline assignment: CDR1 MDHEN and CDR2 SYDVKM. The CDR3: CASSFGRVVYGYTF. The DNA of the CDR3 is TGTGCCAGCAGTTTCGGCAGGGTGGTCTATGGCTACACCTTC.

This sequence joins TRBV7-9 and TRBJ1-2; TRBD1 is a possible D gene (5 bases). Germline CDR1 SEHNR, CDR2 FQNEAQ (reference sequence). This CDR3 is built from 13 residues. V was shortened by 6 bases and J by 4 bases, with 12 bases between the two germline ends. CDR3 nucleotides: TGTGCCAGCAGTCTCGTGGGGGGCTATGGCTACACCTTC. Translated, it gives CASSLVGGYGYTF.

This chain connects TRBV20-1 to TRBJ1-2, with 7 bases lining up with TRBD1. With 6 bases clipped from V and 8 bases from J, the junction kept 6 bases outside the gene matches. CDR1 and CDR2 (germline): DFQATT, SNEGSKA (reference sequence). The CDR3 loop spans 11 amino acids. Here the CDR3 reads CSAQGLKGYTF. DNA for the CDR3: TGCAGTGCACAGGGGCTCAAGGGCTACACCTTC.

The chain uses TRBV6-5 and TRBJ2-1; a weak D match, TRBD2 (6 bases). V gave up 0 bases and J gave up 9 bases, with 6 bases separating them. Germline CDR1 and CDR2: MNHEY and SVGAGI. The CDR3 consists of 12 residues. Written as DNA, the CDR3 is TGTGCCAGCAGTTACTCGGGGGGTGAGCAGTTCTTC. This encodes CASSYSGGEQFF.

This clone has only a few counts. The J gene is TRBJ1-1, the V gene TRBV29-1; D gene ambiguous. The CDR3 spans 12 residues. Germline V CDR1 and CDR2: SQVTM, ANQGSEA. Trimming removed 5 bases at V and 3 bases at J, with 10 bases between. DNA for the CDR3: TGCAGCGTTAAATCGGGGTACACTGAAGCTTTCTTT. This encodes CSVKSGYTEAFF.

The chain uses TRBV19 and TRBJ2-3; D possibly corresponds to TRBD2 (7 bases). Germline lookup yields CDR1 LNHDA and CDR2 SQIVND (reference sequence). This CDR3 has 18 amino acids. Trimming took off 5 bases at V and 3 bases at J, with 24 bases between the two ends. The CDR3 sequence: CASSYSRNGGPGTDTQYF. The CDR3 bases are TGTGCCAGTAGTTACTCCCGCAACGGGGGGCCGGGAACAGATACGCAGTATTTT.

In this sample, this clone turned up a few times. The chain combines TRBV28 with TRBJ1-2; tentative D call: TRBD1 (6 bases). Germline lookup yields CDR1 MDHEN and CDR2 SYDVKM. The CDR3 extends over 12 amino acids. V lost 5 bases to trimming and J lost 12 bases, with 16 bases between them. The chain's CDR3 is CASSPGQKRHTF. DNA of the CDR3: TGTGCCAGCAGTCCCGGACAGAAGCGTCACACCTTC.

This chain uses TRBV9 with TRBJ2-3, with TRBD2 identical over 13 bases. This CDR3 has 16 residues. V gave up 3 bases and J gave up 3 bases; unmatched junction bases: 4. In germline, CDR1 is SGDLS, CDR2 YYNGEE. Here the CDR3 reads CASSGGGLAGTDTQYF. In nucleotides, the CDR3 is TGTGCCAGCAGCGGAGGGGGACTAGCGGGAACAGATACGCAGTATTTT.

The chain is built from TRBV11-3 and TRBJ2-3; 7 bases are shared with TRBD2. This CDR3 has 16 residues. The germline V gene encodes CDR1 SGHNT and CDR2 YENEEA. The V segment lost 1 base and the J segment 0 bases; nucleotides outside the gene matches: 4. CDR3 in amino acids: CASSLGLAVSTDTQYF. CDR3 bases: TGTGCCAGCAGCTTAGGGCTAGCGGTAAGCACAGATACGCAGTATTTT.

This clone has just a few counts. The chain employs TRBV5-1 and TRBJ2-5; TRBD1 agrees at 7 bases. The CDR3 covers 14 residues. The J segment lost 0 bases and the V segment lost 9 bases, leaving 8 bases of the junction unmatched. Germline V lookup: CDR1 SGHRS, CDR2 YFSETQ. The CDR3 nucleotides are TGCGCCAACTGGACAGGCCGGTACCAAGAGACCCAGTACTTC. Protein sequence: CANWTGRYQETQYF.

This clone was counted a few times. The chain links TRBV19 to TRBJ1-1; the D is unclear. Per germline, CDR1 LNHDA and CDR2 SQIVND (reference sequence). The V end was cut by 5 bases, the J end by 6 bases, with 16 bases between. The CDR3 is 14 amino acids. This CDR3 is CASSYDLIVSEAFF. The CDR3 DNA is TGTGCCAGTAGTTACGATCTGATAGTCTCTGAAGCTTTCTTT.

The chain joins TRBV15 to TRBJ2-7; the match to TRBD1 covers 9 bases. J lost 2 bases, V lost 5 bases, and 7 bases had no gene match. The CDR3 runs 15 residues. Per germline, CDR1 LNHNV and CDR2 YYDKDF (reference sequence). The CDR3 bases are TGTGCCACCAGCGGCCGGGACAGGGTGACCTACGAGCAGTACTTC. Amino acids: CATSGRDRVTYEQYF.

This clone was recorded once. The V gene is TRBV28, the J gene TRBJ1-2; 7 bases agree with TRBD1. V dropped 3 bases and J dropped 8; count of bases not matched to a gene: 15. The CDR3 totals 16 residues. Germline CDR1 is MDHEN and CDR2 is SYDVKM. The CDR3 DNA follows: TGTGCCAGCAGTTTTCCGGGAACAGGGGTATTAGGAGGCTACACCTTC. This sequence encodes CASSFPGTGVLGGYTF.